The T cell receptor (beta chain) under discussion was sequenced for a study of blood T cells in healthy people across ages. This clonotype has a handful of counts. CDR1 is MGHRA and CDR2 is YSYEKL in the germline V gene. This CDR3 is 15 amino acids long. With 3 bases clipped from V and 5 bases from J, the junction kept 5 bases outside the gene matches. It was with a sample-barcoded 5' primer and a J-beta primer mix that a second PCR of about 6 to 12 cycles was run. Each CDR3 protein is one row after TCRdb ran MiXCR on the 5' RACE reads. The sample carries hundreds of thousands of distinct CDR3 sequences, roughly 48% recorded once.

Sequenced: blood. The V call is TRBV4-1, the J call TRBJ2-3; 10 bases align to TRBD1. This receptor was obtained from a man aged 30 to 45 in good health. CDR3 residues: CASSQTDRGRDTQYF. The DNA for the CDR3 is TGCGCCAGCAGCCAGACAGACAGGGGGCGAGATACGCAGTATTTT.